Below are 13 T cell receptor beta chains sequenced from a single sample in a study of CD8 T cells in Susac syndrome. Reverse transcription of roughly 0.5 to 1 ug RNA was carried out with random hexamers. Via MiXCR, TCRdb re-called the immunoSEQ multiplex PCR reads, giving one row per CDR3 protein. The sample contains around 170,000 distinct CDR3 sequences, around 95% of which appear only once. Sequenced material: CD8+ T cells from PBMCs. Every receptor here comes from a human donor with multiple sclerosis.

V and J are TRBV30 and TRBJ1-5; maybe TRBD1 (5 bases). The CDR3 has 13 amino acids. Germline loops: CDR1 GTSNPN, CDR2 SVGIG (reference sequence). Trimming removed 0 bases from V and 3 bases from J, with 6 bases in between. The CDR3 region is CAWSVGDNQPQHF. CDR3 sequence (DNA): TGTGCCTGGAGTGTAGGGGACAATCAGCCCCAGCATTTT.

J is TRBJ2-5 and V is TRBV12-3 or TRBV12-4, with 7 positions matching TRBD1. This CDR3 comprises 14 residues. J lost 5 bases, V lost 0 bases, and 3 bases had no gene match. This chain's CDR3 is CASSLAGGGETQYF. CDR3 in DNA: TGTGCCAGCAGTTTAGCAGGGGGCGGGGAGACCCAGTACTTC.

The V call is TRBV6-6, the J call TRBJ1-2; D ambiguous. CDR3 length: 11 amino acids. Germline CDR1 reads MNHNY; CDR2 reads SVGAGI (reference sequence). V was cut by 7 bases and J by 5 bases, with 8 bases left in between. The CDR3 sequence is CASTIQYGYTF. The CDR3, as DNA: TGTGCCAGCACGATACAGTATGGCTACACCTTC.

The chain combines TRBV28 with TRBJ2-3, with D unclear. The germline CDR1 and CDR2 sequences are MDHEN and SYDVKM. The V gene lost 6 bases and the J gene lost 2 bases, with 15 bases spanning the gap. This CDR3 spans 15 amino acids. The chain's CDR3 is CASRGRILITDTQYF. CDR3 nucleotides: TGTGCCAGCAGAGGACGGATCCTAATCACAGATACGCAGTATTTT. Together with reference TRBV28 and TRBJ2-3, the CDR3 gives the full variable domain: DVKVTQSSRYLVKRTGEKVFLECVQDMDHENMFWYRQDPGLGLRLIYFSYDVKMKEKGDIPEGYSVSREKKERFSLILESASTNQTSMYLCASRGRILITDTQYFGPGTRLTVL.

The chain recombines TRBV29-1 with TRBJ2-3; D possibly corresponds to TRBD1 (5 bases). With 4 bases removed from V and 0 bases from J, the gap between germline ends came to 8 bases. Germline CDR1 and CDR2: SQVTM and ANQGSEA. This CDR3 comprises 13 residues. The CDR3 reads CSVVAGSTDTQYF. DNA of the CDR3: TGCAGCGTTGTGGCAGGGAGCACAGATACGCAGTATTTT.

The table lists this clonotype with a count of one. J is TRBJ2-5 and V is TRBV29-1; D remains unclear. The V gene's germline CDR1 is SQVTM and CDR2 ANQGSEA. The CDR3 has 14 residues. V shed 6 bases and J shed 3 bases, with 17 bases lying between them. The CDR3 sequence is CSVETRQREETQYF. CDR3 in DNA: TGCAGCGTGGAAACGCGGCAACGCGAAGAGACCCAGTACTTC. The full variable domain, in which reference TRBV29-1 and TRBJ2-5 provide the parts outside the CDR3, is SAVISQKPSRDICQRGTSLTIQCQVDSQVTMMFWYRQQPGQSLTLIATANQGSEATYESGFVIDKFPISRPNLTFSTLTVSNMSPEDSSIYLCSVETRQREETQYFGPGTRLLVL.

This clonotype was seen only a few times. This chain uses TRBV7-8 with TRBJ2-6; 8 bases fit TRBD1. CDR1 and CDR2 (germline): SGHVS, FQNEAQ. The junction had 9 bases not matched to a gene; V was cut back by 2 bases and J by 3 bases. This CDR3 is 18 amino acids long. In nucleotides, the CDR3 is TGTGCCAGCAGCTTATATCGGACAGGGTATGGTGGGGCCAACGTCCTGACTTTC. This gives the protein CASSLYRTGYGGANVLTF.

V usage is TRBV30 and J usage is TRBJ1-2, with D unclear. The V gene lost 6 bases and the J gene lost 3 bases, with 11 bases spanning the gap. The V gene's germline CDR1 is GTSNPN and CDR2 SVGIG (reference sequence). The CDR3 loop spans 12 amino acids. In DNA, the CDR3 is TGTGCCTGCCCCGGCTATTACTATGGCTACACCTTC. Its protein product is CACPGYYYGYTF.

This clonotype was seen just once. This chain links TRBV7-9 with TRBJ2-1; D gene ambiguous. The V end lost 4 bases, the J end lost 8 bases, and 12 bases lay between the germline ends. Germline loops: CDR1 SEHNR, CDR2 FQNEAQ (reference sequence). The CDR3 loop spans 13 amino acids. The CDR3 region has the DNA TGTGCCAGCAGCTACCCAATAAAAGATGAGCAGTTCTTC. This gives the protein CASSYPIKDEQFF.

As DNA, the CDR3 is TGTGCCAGCAGCTCCCCGGACTATGGCTACACCTTC. It codes for CASSSPDYGYTF. The chain combines TRBV7-9 with TRBJ1-2; D not certain. CDR1 SEHNR and CDR2 FQNEAQ come from the germline V gene (reference sequence). The CDR3 is 12 residues long. Trimming left V 4 bases short and J 3 bases short, with 6 bases between.

This chain connects TRBV7-9 to TRBJ2-7; D gene uncertain. With 4 bases removed from V and 2 bases from J, the gap between germline ends came to 9 bases. The CDR3 is 13 residues long. Germline CDR1 SEHNR, CDR2 FQNEAQ (reference sequence). The DNA for the CDR3 is TGTGCCAGCAGCTCGGATCCTACCTACGAGCAGTACTTC. It specifies CASSSDPTYEQYF.

CDR3 in DNA: TGTGCCATGGACCACTCGAACACTGAAGCTTTCTTT. Amino acids: CAMDHSNTEAFF. The V and J genes are TRBV27 and TRBJ1-1, with D unresolved. The CDR3 runs 12 residues. V shed 10 bases and J shed 1 base, with 10 bases lying between them. Germline CDR1 MNHEY, CDR2 SMNVEV (reference sequence).

The J gene is TRBJ2-7, the V gene TRBV5-1; tentative D call: TRBD1 (6 bases). Trimming removed 1 base at V and 3 bases at J, with 14 bases between. The germline CDR1 and CDR2 sequences are SGHRS and YFSETQ. This CDR3 is 15 amino acids long. DNA of the CDR3: TGCGCCAGCAGCTTGACCAGGGGATGGATCTACGAGCAGTACTTC. This sequence encodes CASSLTRGWIYEQYF.